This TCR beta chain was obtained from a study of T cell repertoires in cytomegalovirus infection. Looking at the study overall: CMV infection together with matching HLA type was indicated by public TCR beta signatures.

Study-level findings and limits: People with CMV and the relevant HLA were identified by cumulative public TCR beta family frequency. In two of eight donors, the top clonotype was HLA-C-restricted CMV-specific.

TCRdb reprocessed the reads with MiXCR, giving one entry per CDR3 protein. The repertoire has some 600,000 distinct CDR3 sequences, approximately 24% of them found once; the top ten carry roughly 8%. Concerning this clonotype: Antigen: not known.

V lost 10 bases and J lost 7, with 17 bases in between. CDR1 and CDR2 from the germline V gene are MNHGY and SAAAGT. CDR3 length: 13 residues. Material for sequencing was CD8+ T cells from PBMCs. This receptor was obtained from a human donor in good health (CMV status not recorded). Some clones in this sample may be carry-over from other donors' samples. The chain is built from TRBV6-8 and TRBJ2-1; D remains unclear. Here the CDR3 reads CATTPTPLNEQFF. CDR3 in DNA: TGTGCCACCACTCCGACCCCTCTTAATGAGCAGTTCTTC.